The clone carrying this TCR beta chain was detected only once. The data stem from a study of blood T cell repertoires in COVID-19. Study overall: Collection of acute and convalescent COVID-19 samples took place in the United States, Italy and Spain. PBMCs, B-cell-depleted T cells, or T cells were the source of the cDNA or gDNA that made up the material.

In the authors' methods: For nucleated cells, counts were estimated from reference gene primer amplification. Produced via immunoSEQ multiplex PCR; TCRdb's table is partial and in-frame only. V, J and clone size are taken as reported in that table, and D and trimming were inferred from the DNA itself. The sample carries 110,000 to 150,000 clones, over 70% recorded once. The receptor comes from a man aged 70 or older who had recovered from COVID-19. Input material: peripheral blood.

CDR3 bases: TGTGCCAGCAGCTTGGGAGGGGTCACTGAAGCTTTCTTT. Protein product: CASSLGGVTEAFF. V is TRBV7-2 and J is TRBJ1-1, with D possibly TRBD1 on 5 matching bases. Germline V gives CDR1 SGHTA, CDR2 FQGNSA. The CDR3 contains 13 residues. Trimming shortened V by 3 bases and J by 4 bases, and 9 bases separated the two germline ends.